Sequencing of this TCR beta chain was carried out in a study of blood T cell repertoires in COVID-19 (dated by TCRdb to the early 2020s). Context from the whole study: The collaborator samples originated in the United States, Italy and Spain and spanned the acute and convalescent phases of COVID-19. The prospective study material was composed of cDNA or gDNA derived from T cells, B-cell-depleted T cells, or PBMCs. A freely available public database, intended as a resource for researchers studying the immune response to SARS-CoV-2, is where the repertoires were released. The sample metadata nearly always contained a de-identified subject ID, COVID-19 status, age in years and sex. The dataset comprised deeply sampled blood TCRbeta repertoires from subjects exposed to, actively infected with, or recovered from COVID-19. Where available, HLA class I and class II types were obtained from metadata supplied by the sample provider rather than from assay-based typing. The samples were drawn from two sources: the first 160 participants of the ongoing ImmuneRACE study, and 1,200 or so subjects contributed by 6 global collaborators.

On the study overall, not on this receptor specifically: Clinical and demographic metadata were provided uncurated, with the amount varying by source and participant.

V lost 5 bases and J lost 5 bases; the stretch between them is 12 bases long. Measured from the cysteine to the phenylalanine, the CDR3 is 13 residues long. Of all the DNA, just the CDR3 is kept, 39 bases in frame from base 1. Looking up the germline V gene (reference sequence) yields CDR1 PRHDT and CDR2 FYEKMQ. The immunoSEQ Assay, a bias-controlled multiplex PCR, was used to amplify TCRbeta CDR3 regions from genomic DNA. The authors processed their data as follows. Within the assay, amplification of reference gene primers was used to estimate how many nucleated cells each sample contained. Sequence reads were collapsed and filtered to measure the absolute abundance of every unique TCRbeta CDR3 rearrangement. For each sample, productive Simpson clonality was calculated as the square root of Simpson's diversity index across productive rearrangements. TCRdb took over this immuneACCESS table, retaining in-frame rearrangements with V and J assigned. Such tables are incomplete; in checked studies, under half of the missing clones stem from an unresolved V gene, and the remainder is unexplained. V and J calls and clone size are given by that table; D and trimming were obtained from the DNA. The sample table shows some 240,000 clones, and 88% are seen once. About 3.1% of the sample goes to the ten largest clones.

Enrolling through a virtual design, the prospective study's participants ranged in age from roughly 18 to 90 years and lived across 24 United States geographic areas. To assign participants to cohorts, the prospective study relied on clinical history that participants themselves reported in a screening survey and a study questionnaire. Exposed participants had been in contact with someone with a PCR-confirmed or clinician-diagnosed COVID-19 case within 2 weeks of study entry. In the prospective study, mobile phlebotomists collected whole blood, serum and a nasopharyngeal or oropharyngeal swab from each participant. Prospective study participants could optionally give additional blood draws and questionnaires over an approximately 2-month period. Prospective study blood samples were shipped either frozen or at room temperature before DNA extraction. Comment on this clone: The specificity of this receptor is unknown. Nothing much larger sits one base from this clone, and base qualities are not available.

The chain is made from TRBV13 and TRBJ1-1; matching of 6 bases hints at TRBD1 as the D gene. The TCR originated in a woman aged 35 to 49 who had been exposed to COVID-19. Material: PBMCs or T cells enriched from blood (not recorded which). The base sequence is TGTGCCAGCAGCCAGGGGACGGGGACTGAAGCTTTCTTT. This yields the protein CASSQGTGTEAFF.